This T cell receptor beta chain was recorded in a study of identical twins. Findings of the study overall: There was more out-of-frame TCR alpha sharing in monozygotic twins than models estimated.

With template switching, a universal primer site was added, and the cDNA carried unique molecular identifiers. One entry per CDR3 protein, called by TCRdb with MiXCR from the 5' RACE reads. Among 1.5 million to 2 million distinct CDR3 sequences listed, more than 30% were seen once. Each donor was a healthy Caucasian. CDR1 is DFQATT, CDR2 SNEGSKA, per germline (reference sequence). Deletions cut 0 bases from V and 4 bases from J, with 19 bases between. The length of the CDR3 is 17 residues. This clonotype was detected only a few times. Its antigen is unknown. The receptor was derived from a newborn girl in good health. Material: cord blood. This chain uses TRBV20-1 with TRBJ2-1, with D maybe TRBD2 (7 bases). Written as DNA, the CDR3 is TGCAGTGCTAGAGACGGACGGGGGGCGGTCCTTTACAATGAGCAGTTCTTC. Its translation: CSARDGRGAVLYNEQFF.